What follows are 9 T cell receptor beta chains derived from one specimen sequenced in a study of OX40 agonist ivuxolimab in advanced cancers. Profiled with immunoSEQ multiplex PCR; TCRdb holds only in-frame clones, not every one. Of more than 50,000 clones detected, 80% appear once; the ten largest clones hold around 4.6%. The material sequenced was CD4+ or CD8+ T cells sorted from blood, taken in a trial of the OX40 agonist ivuxolimab. The source is an adult with an advanced solid tumor such as melanoma, head and neck, liver or kidney cancer.

The rearrangement links TRBV6-5 to TRBJ1-1; D call uncertain. Trimming stripped 0 bases from V and 8 bases from J, with 10 bases between. This CDR3 is built from 13 residues. Germline assignment: CDR1 MNHEY and CDR2 SVGAGI. For the CDR3, the DNA is TGTGCCAGCAGTTACTCGGGTGGGAGAGAAGCTTTCTTT. This codes for CASSYSGGREAFF.

The chain links TRBV7-2 to TRBJ2-2; 9 bases match TRBD2. V shed 3 bases, J shed 7 bases, and the junction held 6 bases outside the gene matches. This CDR3 has 15 residues. Germline V gene data show CDR1 as SGHTA and CDR2 as FQGNSA. The CDR3 DNA reads as TGTGCCAGCAGCTTGCGGGGGGGCCAAATCGGGGAGCTGTTTTTT. Translation: CASSLRGGQIGELFF. The full variable domain, in which reference TRBV7-2 and TRBJ2-2 provide the parts outside the CDR3, is GAGVSQSPSNKVTEKGKDVELRCDPISGHTALYWYRQSLGQGLEFLIYFQGNSAPDKSGLPSDRFSAERTGGSVSTLTIQRTQQEDSAVYLCASSLRGGQIGELFFGEGSRLTVL.

This clone appeared a single time. This rearrangement joins TRBV18 to TRBJ1-4; TRBD1 matches 10 bases. The germline gives CDR1 KGHSH, CDR2 LQKENI. The CDR3 totals 17 residues. J was trimmed by 5 bases and V by 5 bases; bases with no gene match: 11. DNA of the CDR3: TGTGCCAGCTCATTACGGGACAGGGGTGGCCCCAATGAAAAACTGTTTTTT. Amino acid sequence: CASSLRDRGGPNEKLFF.

The V call is TRBV2, the J call TRBJ2-5; 11 bases line up with TRBD1. Germline trimming cut 7 bases from V and 4 bases from J; bases unmatched to any gene: 11. Germline V gene sequence: CDR1 SNHLY, CDR2 FYNNEI. The CDR3 length is 16 residues. The CDR3: CASTNPGTGGRETQYF. CDR3 sequence (DNA): TGTGCCAGCACAAACCCCGGGACAGGGGGTCGAGAGACCCAGTACTTC.

The chain has TRBV5-4 and TRBJ2-7; D unclear. The CDR3 covers 15 residues. Germline CDR1 is SGHNT and CDR2 is YYREEE (reference sequence). V lost 0 bases and J 0 bases, leaving 10 bases between the germline ends. CDR3 in amino acids: CASSLGQDRSYEQYF. DNA of the CDR3: TGTGCCAGCAGCTTGGGTCAGGACCGCTCCTACGAGCAGTACTTC.

The chain couples TRBV12-5 to TRBJ2-1; perhaps TRBD1 as D (5 bases). Trimming cost V 6 bases and J 0 bases, with 15 bases left between them. CDR3 length equals 16 residues. CDR1 and CDR2 (germline): LGHNT, FRNRAP. The CDR3 DNA is TGTGCTAGTGGCCCCCGACAGACCTCCTCCTACAATGAGCAGTTCTTC. Its protein is CASGPRQTSSYNEQFF.

V and J are TRBV9 and TRBJ2-2, with 8 positions matching TRBD1. The germline V gene encodes CDR1 SGDLS and CDR2 YYNGEE. The junction had 7 bases not matched to a gene; V was cut back by 4 bases and J by 5 bases. The length of the CDR3 is 15 residues. For the CDR3, the DNA is TGTGCCAGCAGCCCCCGACAGGGGAGGACCGGGGAGCTGTTTTTT. It specifies CASSPRQGRTGELFF. Drawing the rest from reference TRBV9 and TRBJ2-2, the complete variable domain is DSGVTQTPKHLITATGQRVTLRCSPRSGDLSVYWYQQSLDQGLQFLIQYYNGEERAKGNILERFSAQQFPDLHSELNLSSLELGDSALYFCASSPRQGRTGELFFGEGSRLTVL.

The chain joins TRBV11-3 to TRBJ2-7, with 8 nucleotides matching TRBD1. After removal of 5 bases from V and 6 bases from J, the junction contained 6 bases not matched to a gene. Germline values: CDR1 SGHNT, CDR2 YENEEA. This CDR3 contains 13 residues. The CDR3 sequence is CASSRPGTGEQYF. The CDR3 nucleotides read TGTGCCAGCAGCAGACCCGGGACAGGCGAGCAGTACTTC.

This chain joins TRBV6-1 and TRBJ2-7; TRBD1 matches at 10 bases. V dropped 5 bases and J dropped 4; count of bases not matched to a gene: 8. The CDR3 totals 15 residues. Germline V CDR1 and CDR2: MNHNS, SASEGT. DNA for the CDR3: TGTGCCAGCAGTCCATCTGGGACAGGGGTATACGAGCAGTACTTC. This encodes CASSPSGTGVYEQYF.